Listed below are T cell receptor beta chains from one sample, sequenced in a study of T cells after yellow fever vaccination. TCRdb reanalysed the 5' RACE reads using MiXCR and keeps one entry per CDR3 protein. The sample has 300,000 to 400,000 distinct CDR3 sequences, roughly 8.3% seen once. The sample here was PBMCs, taken roughly seven weeks after the first yellow fever vaccination. The receptor set was obtained from a man between 18 and 29 years old who received the YFV17D yellow fever vaccine. The conserved cysteine and the conserved F or W are not part of the CDR3 here. The order of the fields is V gene, CDR3 protein.

TRBV29-1	SVEGSRANIQY
TRBV4-3	ASSQYRQGLGETQY
TRBV5-1	ASSSSTGVVNTEAF
TRBV15	ATSRAREARPQH
TRBV6-1	ASSEPQGFTEAF
TRBV5-1	ASSNERETQY
TRBV25-1	ASSEYGSYQETQY
TRBV7-2	ASSSGPVLVGDTQY
TRBV6-1	ASSASGGRSTEAF
TRBV19	ASSGPAGAF
TRBV5-1	ASSLGTGIETEAF
TRBV20-1	SATRGGQGKIGELF
TRBV29-1	SVEGGGHTDTQY
TRBV29-1	SAMGLGGTEAF
TRBV12-3/TRBV12-4	ASTAGGASYGYT
TRBV7-2	ASSPRDYAIGTDTQY
TRBV6-4	ASSVGPSSTDTQY
TRBV9	ASSVVADTQY
TRBV5-1	ASRERGYSNEAF
TRBV27	ASSPRQGRHEKLF
TRBV7-9	ASSLQGGRNSPLH
TRBV12-3/TRBV12-4	ASSSGTSPNEQF
TRBV5-1	ASSLEGSRGRVSGNTIY
TRBV11-2	ASSPALAEKLF
TRBV27	ASSSSIVTRSYTQY
TRBV5-1	ASSPGGGKTEAF
TRBV2	ASRGQGTNSPLH
TRBV5-1	ASSSVGGGIEQY
TRBV18	ASSTQGITGELF
TRBV7-2	ASSLTIGQSYGYT
TRBV6-1	ASSSKGLATDTQY
TRBV5-1	ASSLLQGLNNEQF
TRBV5-1	ASSERTSPETQY
TRBV7-2	ASSGAGGQYEQF
TRBV7-2	ASSLLQSRPLKQY
TRBV7-2	ASSLGVGAGRGNEQF
TRBV7-2	ASSGKGLAGETQY
TRBV7-3	ASSLPTQEEGFSYGYT
TRBV20-1	SARVSGQGTEAF
TRBV27	ASSFSRGRGVNQPQH
TRBV25-1	ATQTGRNTIY
TRBV7-3	ASSLTRGAGELF
TRBV7-3	ASSLVPQAHGYT
TRBV30	AWSVRAWGTDTQY
TRBV5-6	ASSLRPGQKETQY
TRBV6-1	ASSPQGGSEKLF
TRBV6-5	ASSSFGGYEQY
TRBV27	ASSFRAHREETQY
TRBV4-2	ASSHGGGTEAF
TRBV7-9	ASSLTQRGVQETQY
TRBV15	ATSEETSGGTTANIQY
TRBV18	ASSERGRRNQPQH